These 8 T cell receptor beta chains were sequenced from one sample in a study of beta chain features in type 1 diabetes. Investigators reverse transcribed all isolated RNA, so they sequenced expressed TCRB transcripts. Clones were sequenced by immunoSEQ multiplex PCR, and TCRdb holds only the in-frame ones, with some missing. This table has hundreds of thousands of clones, roughly 13% appearing once. Study-wide points: Type 1 diabetes patients had moderately but significantly shorter TCRB CDR3s in all four CD4+ subsets.

Their recognized antigens are unknown. Source material: naive CD4+ T cells from blood. Receptor source: a man younger than 35 with type 1 diabetes.

Turning to this clone: A read error may account for a junction end that differs from germline. The chain has TRBV5-1 and TRBJ1-6; 8 positions agree with TRBD1. This CDR3 region has 15 residues. Germline values: CDR1 SGHRS, CDR2 YFSETQ. The CDR3 is CASSLGQAGDSPLHF. The CDR3 DNA is TGCGCCAGCAGTTTGGGACAGGCTGGAGATTCACCCCTCCACTTT. The entire variable domain, with the rest obtained from reference TRBV5-1 and TRBJ1-6, is as follows: KAGVTQTPRYLIKTRGQQVTLSCSPISGHRSVSWYQQTPGQGLQFLFEYFSETQRNKGNFPGRFSGRQFSNSRSEMNVSTLELGDSALYLCASSLGQAGDSPLHFGNGTRLTVT.

The chain employs TRBV2 and TRBJ2-1; the D call may be TRBD1 or TRBD2 (5 bases each). This CDR3 region has 14 residues. Germline V gives CDR1 SNHLY, CDR2 FYNNEI. With 8 bases removed from V and 4 bases from J, the gap between germline ends came to 15 bases. In nucleotides, the CDR3 is TGTGCCAGCGGGGGATTTGGGATATACAATGAGCAGTTCTTC. As protein: CASGGFGIYNEQFF.

Only a few counts were recorded for this clone. The chain has TRBV18 and TRBJ1-1; 9 positions match TRBD1. The CDR3 has 17 amino acids. V lost 0 bases, J lost 4 bases, and 9 bases stayed unmatched. Germline loops: CDR1 KGHSH, CDR2 LQKENI. The CDR3 region has the DNA TGTGCCAGCTCACCACCTCTCGGGACAGGGAGTTTCACTGAAGCTTTCTTT. This gives the protein CASSPPLGTGSFTEAFF. The entire variable domain, with the rest obtained from reference TRBV18 and TRBJ1-1, is as follows: NAGVMQNPRHLVRRRGQEARLRCSPMKGHSHVYWYRQLPEEGLKFMVYLQKENIIDESGMPKERFSAEFPKEGPSILRIQQVVRGDSAAYFCASSPPLGTGSFTEAFFGQGTRLTVV.

The chain is built from TRBV30 and TRBJ1-3; D gene uncertain. In germline, CDR1 is GTSNPN, CDR2 SVGIG (reference sequence). Trimming pared 2 bases from V and 5 bases from J, leaving 7 bases between. The CDR3 runs to 12 residues. The CDR3 here is CAWSRQRNTIYF. In nucleotides, the CDR3 is TGTGCCTGGAGTAGACAAAGAAACACCATATATTTT. Full variable domain (missing parts from reference TRBV30 and TRBJ1-3): SQTIHQWPATLVQPVGSPLSLECTVEGTSNPNLYWYRQAAGRGLQLLFYSVGIGQISSEVPQNLSASRPQDRQFILSSKKLLLSDSGFYLCAWSRQRNTIYFGEGSWLTVV.

This clone turned up a few times. This same CDR3 is encoded by further DNA sequences in the sample. The chain is built from TRBV5-1 and TRBJ2-5, with D possibly being TRBD1 (6 bases). Trimming stripped 0 bases from V and 0 bases from J, with 9 bases between. The CDR3 is 15 amino acids. CDR1 is SGHRS and CDR2 is YFSETQ in the germline V gene. The CDR3 DNA follows: TGCGCCAGCAGCTTGGGGACAGCGTACCAAGAGACCCAGTACTTC. Encoded protein: CASSLGTAYQETQYF.

This clone was found a few times. The J gene is TRBJ2-3, the V gene TRBV14, with D maybe TRBD1 (6 bases). The CDR3 loop spans 16 amino acids. Trimming took off 3 bases at V and 2 bases at J, with 15 bases between the two ends. Germline V gene lookup returns CDR1 SGHDN and CDR2 FVKESK. DNA of the CDR3: TGTGCCAGCAGCCACCGAAGGAAGGGACACACAGATACGCAGTATTTT. Protein product: CASSHRRKGHTDTQYF.

Only a few counts were recorded for this clone. V gene TRBV30 combines with J gene TRBJ1-3; D is perhaps TRBD1 (6 bases). The CDR3 length is 13 residues. Trimming cost V 6 bases and J 4 bases, with 13 bases left between them. Germline CDR1 is GTSNPN and CDR2 is SVGIG (reference sequence). The CDR3 protein is CACEGTSGNTIYF. As DNA, the CDR3 is TGTGCCTGTGAGGGGACATCAGGAAACACCATATATTTT.

The CDR3 sequence: CASSSRQDGETQYF. In DNA, the CDR3 is TGTGCCAGCAGCTCTCGACAGGATGGGGAGACCCAGTACTTC. The V call is TRBV7-9, the J call TRBJ2-5, with a possible D match to TRBD1 (6 bases). The V end lost 4 bases, the J end lost 5 bases, and 14 bases lay between the germline ends. The CDR3 length is 14 residues. The germline CDR1 and CDR2 sequences are SEHNR and FQNEAQ (reference sequence).